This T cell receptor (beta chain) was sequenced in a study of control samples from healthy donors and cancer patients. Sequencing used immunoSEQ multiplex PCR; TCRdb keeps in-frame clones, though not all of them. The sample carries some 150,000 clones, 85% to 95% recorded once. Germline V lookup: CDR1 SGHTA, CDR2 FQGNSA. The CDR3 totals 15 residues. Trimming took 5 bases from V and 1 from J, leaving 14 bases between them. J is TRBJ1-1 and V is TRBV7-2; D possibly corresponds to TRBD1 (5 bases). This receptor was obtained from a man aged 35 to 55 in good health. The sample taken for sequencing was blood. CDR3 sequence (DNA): TGTGCCAGCAGCACAAGGGCAGGGACGAACACTGAAGCTTTCTTT. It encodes CASSTRAGTNTEAFF.